One sample yielded the 17 T cell receptor beta chains listed below, sequenced in a study of PD-L1 blockade in urothelial cancer. Repertoires were generated with immunoSEQ multiplex PCR, while TCRdb's copy carries only in-frame clones and drops some. The sample lists tens of thousands of clones; roughly 90% were seen once. Indicated time point: peripheral blood 6 weeks after treatment start. This specimen consisted of PBMCs, obtained around atezolizumab (anti-PD-L1) treatment. The receptor source for this set is a man in his sixties with urothelial cancer.

The genes are TRBV18 and TRBJ2-3, with 12 bases fitting TRBD1. J gave up 6 bases and V 4 bases, and 11 bases lay outside the gene matches. CDR1 and CDR2 (germline): KGHSH, LQKENI. The CDR3 contains 17 residues. The CDR3 DNA reads TGTGCCAGCTCACTGACCGGGACAGGGGGCGCAGCTGATACGCAGTATTTT. This translates into CASSLTGTGGAADTQYF. Complete variable domain (other parts from reference TRBV18 and TRBJ2-3): NAGVMQNPRHLVRRRGQEARLRCSPMKGHSHVYWYRQLPEEGLKFMVYLQKENIIDESGMPKERFSAEFPKEGPSILRIQQVVRGDSAAYFCASSLTGTGGAADTQYFGPGTRLTVL.

The J gene is TRBJ2-1, the V gene TRBV30; the D is unclear. Germline V gene sequence: CDR1 GTSNPN, CDR2 SVGIG (reference sequence). V lost 2 bases to trimming and J lost 6 bases, with 8 bases between them. The CDR3 has 12 residues. CDR3 in DNA: TGTGCCTGGAGTCGGGTTTTCAATGAGCAGTTCTTC. This gives the protein CAWSRVFNEQFF.

The chain has TRBV11-2 and TRBJ1-4; D is unresolved. The V gene's germline CDR1 is SGHAT and CDR2 FQNNGV. The CDR3 contains 14 residues. Trimming removed 2 bases from V and 10 bases from J, with 14 bases in between. The CDR3 bases are TGTGCCAGCAGCTTACCCCCGGCGGTGGGAAAACTGTTTTTT. Translation gives CASSLPPAVGKLFF.

The chain employs TRBV28 and TRBJ2-3; no definite D call. V was clipped by 4 bases and J by 7 bases, with 9 bases between them. Germline values: CDR1 MDHEN, CDR2 SYDVKM. The length of the CDR3 is 12 residues. The CDR3 sequence is CASSSELNTQYF. The CDR3 region has the DNA TGTGCCAGCAGTTCGGAGCTGAATACGCAGTATTTT.

This rearrangement joins TRBV10-3 to TRBJ1-6; 7 bases are a match to TRBD1. CDR1 is ENHRY, CDR2 SYGVKD, per germline. With V trimmed by 7 bases and J by 6 bases, 9 bases remained unmatched. The CDR3 extends over 15 amino acids. Here the CDR3 DNA reads TGTGCCATCAATCAGGGGGACGGGAGTAATTCACCCCTCCACTTT. Translating it yields CAINQGDGSNSPLHF.

CDR3 loop: CASSIEGQGSSPLHF. Here the CDR3 DNA reads TGTGCCAGTAGTATAGAGGGACAGGGTTCCTCACCCCTCCACTTT. The chain combines TRBV19 with TRBJ1-6; 9 nucleotides match TRBD1. Losses at the gene ends were 0 bases for V and 10 bases for J; bases not matched to a gene: 4. The CDR3 is 15 amino acids. Germline values: CDR1 LNHDA, CDR2 SQIVND (reference sequence). The entire variable domain, with the rest obtained from reference TRBV19 and TRBJ1-6, is as follows: DGGITQSPKYLFRKEGQNVTLSCEQNLNHDAMYWYRQDPGQGLRLIYYSQIVNDFQKGDIAEGYSVSREKKESFPLTVTSAQKNPTAFYLCASSIEGQGSSPLHFGNGTRLTVT.

The CDR3 sequence: CASSLETGASYTQYF. The CDR3 bases are TGCGCCAGCAGCTTGGAGACAGGGGCGTCATATACGCAGTATTTT. The gene calls are TRBV5-1 and TRBJ2-3; 8 nucleotides line up with TRBD1. CDR1 and CDR2 from the germline V gene are SGHRS and YFSETQ. J lost 7 bases, V lost 0 bases, and 7 bases had no gene match. The CDR3 has 15 amino acids.

The V gene is TRBV10-2, the J gene TRBJ2-7, with 7 bases identical to TRBD1. Germline lookup yields CDR1 WSHSY and CDR2 SAAADI. The CDR3 extends over 13 amino acids. Trimming removed 10 bases from V and 4 bases from J; junction bases left unmatched: 10. DNA for the CDR3: TGCGCCACCAGACAGGGACGCTCTTACGAGCAGTACTTC. This translates into CATRQGRSYEQYF.

The V gene is TRBV5-5, the J gene TRBJ1-1; D is ambiguous. V was pared by 2 bases and J by 0 bases, with 11 bases between. Germline V gene sequence: CDR1 SGHKS, CDR2 YYEKEE (reference sequence). CDR3 length: 15 amino acids. DNA of the CDR3: TGTGCCAGCAGCTTTCCGAGGAGCGTGAACACTGAAGCTTTCTTT. Translating gives CASSFPRSVNTEAFF.

The chain combines TRBV2 with TRBJ1-4, with 7 positions matching TRBD1. Germline V lookup: CDR1 SNHLY, CDR2 FYNNEI. This CDR3 has 16 amino acids. Trimming at V came to 0 bases and at J to 7 bases, leaving 8 bases not matched to a gene. Here the CDR3 reads CASSEAVGQFGEKLFF. The CDR3 DNA sequence: TGTGCCAGCAGTGAAGCCGTGGGACAGTTCGGTGAAAAACTGTTTTTT.

This clone has a count of ten or more. V gene TRBV7-9 combines with J gene TRBJ1-6; D gene uncertain. Per the germline V gene, CDR1 is SEHNR and CDR2 is FQNEAQ (reference sequence). V dropped 4 bases and J dropped 0 bases, with 13 bases sitting between them. This CDR3 is built from 17 residues. The CDR3 is CASSSTQRSSYNSPLHF. The CDR3 DNA is TGTGCCAGCAGCTCCACCCAGCGGAGCTCCTATAATTCACCCCTCCACTTT.

This chain uses TRBV9 with TRBJ2-1, with D maybe TRBD1 (6 bases). Trimming pared 4 bases from V and 2 bases from J, leaving 13 bases between. CDR3 length: 15 residues. In germline, CDR1 is SGDLS, CDR2 YYNGEE. This CDR3 is CASSPRDNTYNEQFF. CDR3 DNA: TGTGCCAGCAGCCCCCGGGACAATACCTACAATGAGCAGTTCTTC.

Only a few counts were recorded for this clone. J is TRBJ1-1 and V is TRBV6-6, with TRBD1 identical over 7 bases. Per germline, CDR1 MNHNY and CDR2 SVGAGI (reference sequence). The CDR3 has 15 amino acids. V dropped 3 bases and J dropped 5; count of bases not matched to a gene: 9. CDR3 nucleotides: TGTGCCAGCAGTTATAGACAGGGTACGGAGACTGAAGCTTTCTTT. Translating it yields CASSYRQGTETEAFF.

This clone has just a few counts. CDR3 in amino acids: CASSETGGRGYEQYF. CDR3 DNA sequence: TGTGCCAGCAGTGAGACAGGGGGTAGGGGCTACGAGCAGTACTTC. V gene TRBV6-1 combines with J gene TRBJ2-7; TRBD1 matches at 9 bases. V gave up 3 bases and J gave up 3 bases; unmatched junction bases: 6. The CDR3 length is 15 residues. Germline V gene sequence: CDR1 MNHNS, CDR2 SASEGT.

V is TRBV6-5 and J is TRBJ2-3; D is perhaps TRBD1 (5 bases). Germline loops: CDR1 MNHEY, CDR2 SVGAGI. V dropped 7 bases and J dropped 9 bases, with 23 bases sitting between them. The CDR3 has 15 residues. CDR3 amino acids: CASTPYPPGPLTQYF. CDR3 DNA sequence: TGTGCCAGCACCCCGTATCCCCCAGGGCCCCTCACGCAGTATTTT.

This rearrangement joins TRBV29-1 to TRBJ2-3; D call uncertain. There are 11 residues in the CDR3. Germline CDR1 is SQVTM and CDR2 is ANQGSEA. The V end was cut by 3 bases, the J end by 5 bases, with 6 bases between. CDR3 nucleotides: TGCAGCGTTGATCTCGGAGATACGCAGTATTTT. As protein: CSVDLGDTQYF.

V is TRBV14 and J is TRBJ2-7; 9 bases are shared with TRBD1. The CDR3 contains 16 residues. In germline, CDR1 is SGHDN, CDR2 FVKESK. With V trimmed by 4 bases and J by 5 bases, 12 bases remained unmatched. CDR3 loop: CASSRRPDRGFHEQYF. DNA for the CDR3: TGTGCCAGCAGCCGACGTCCCGACAGGGGGTTTCACGAGCAGTACTTC.